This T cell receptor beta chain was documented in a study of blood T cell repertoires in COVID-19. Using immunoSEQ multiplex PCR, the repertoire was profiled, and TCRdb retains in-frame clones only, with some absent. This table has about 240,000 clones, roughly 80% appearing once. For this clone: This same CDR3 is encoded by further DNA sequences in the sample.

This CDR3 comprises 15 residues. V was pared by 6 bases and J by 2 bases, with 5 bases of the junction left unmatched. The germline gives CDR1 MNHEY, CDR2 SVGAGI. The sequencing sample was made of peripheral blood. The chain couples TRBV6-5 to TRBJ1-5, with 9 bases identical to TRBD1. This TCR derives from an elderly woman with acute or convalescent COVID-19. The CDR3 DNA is TGTGCCAGCAGACCGGGACAGGGAGGCAATCAGCCCCAGCATTTT. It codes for CASRPGQGGNQPQHF.